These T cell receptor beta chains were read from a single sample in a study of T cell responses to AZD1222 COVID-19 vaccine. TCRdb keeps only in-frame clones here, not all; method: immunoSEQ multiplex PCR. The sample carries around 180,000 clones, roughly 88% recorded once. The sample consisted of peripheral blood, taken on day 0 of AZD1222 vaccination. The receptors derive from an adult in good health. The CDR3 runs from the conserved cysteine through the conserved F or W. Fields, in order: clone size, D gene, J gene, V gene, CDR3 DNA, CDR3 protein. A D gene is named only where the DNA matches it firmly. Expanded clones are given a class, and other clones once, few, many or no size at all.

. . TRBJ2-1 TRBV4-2 TGTGCCAGCAGCCCGTGGACAGACAATGAGCAGTTCTTC CASSPWTDNEQFF
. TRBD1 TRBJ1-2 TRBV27 TGTGCCAGCAGTTCCGGACAGGGGAGCGTCTACGGCTACACCTTC CASSSGQGSVYGYTF
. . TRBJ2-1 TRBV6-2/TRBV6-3 TGTGCCAGCAGCCCCGCGGGGGCGGCTAATGAGCAGTTCTTC CASSPAGAANEQFF
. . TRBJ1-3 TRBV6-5 TGTGCCAGCAGTCCCGGGCCCTTCACTGGAAACACCATATATTTT CASSPGPFTGNTIYF
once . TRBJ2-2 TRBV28 TGTGCCAGCAGTAACGAGGCGACCGGGGAGCTGTTTTTT CASSNEATGELFF
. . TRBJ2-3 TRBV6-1 TGTGCCAGCAGTGAAGAAGATGAAGTTTTCCGGGGGATCTCGGATACGCAGTATTTT CASSEEDEVFRGISDTQYF
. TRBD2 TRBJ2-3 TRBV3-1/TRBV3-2 TGTGCCAGCAGCCAAGATACGGGACTAGCGGGACTCGCAGATACGCAGTATTTT CASSQDTGLAGLADTQYF
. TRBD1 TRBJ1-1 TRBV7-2 TGTGCCAGCAGCCAGGACAGGGTCACTGAAGCTTTCTTT CASSQDRVTEAFF
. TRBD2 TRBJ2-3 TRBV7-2 TGTGCCAGCTTTGGTCGAGCGGGGGGGCCCAAATCTACAGATACGCAGTATTTT CASFGRAGGPKSTDTQYF
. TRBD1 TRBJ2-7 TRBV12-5 TGTGCTAGTGGTTCCTCCCCGGGACAGGGCTACGAGCAGTACTTC CASGSSPGQGYEQYF
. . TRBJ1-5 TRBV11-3 TGTGCCAGCAGCTTGCATGAGAGGGATAGCAATCAGCCCCAGCATTTT CASSLHERDSNQPQHF
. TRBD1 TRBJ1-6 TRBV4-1 TGCGCCAGCAGCCAAACTCGACAGGGGATGGGATCACCCCTCCACTTT CASSQTRQGMGSPLHF
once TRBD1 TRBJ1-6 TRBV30 TGTGCCTGGAGACGGGACAGGGGCCATAATTCACCCCTCCACTTT CAWRRDRGHNSPLHF
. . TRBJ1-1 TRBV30 TGTGCCTGGAGTGGGTGGGCCCAGAACACTGAAGCTTTCTTT CAWSGWAQNTEAFF
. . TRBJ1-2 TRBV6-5 TGTGCCAGCAGGAGCAACTATGGCTACACCTTC CASRSNYGYTF
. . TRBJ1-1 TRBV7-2 TGTGCCAGCAGCCCGCGGGGCATTGGGGACACTGAAGCTTTCTTT CASSPRGIGDTEAFF
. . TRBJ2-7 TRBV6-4 TGTGCCAGCAGGGGGTTACAAGCCCGTTTCTCCTACGAGCAGTACTTC CASRGLQARFSYEQYF
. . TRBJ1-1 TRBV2 TGTGCCAGCAAGGTCATGGGGGGTCTCCAGAACACTGAAGCTTTCTTT CASKVMGGLQNTEAFF
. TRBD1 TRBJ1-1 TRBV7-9 TGTGCCAGCAGCTACCAGGGGGAGGACACTGAAGCTTTCTTT CASSYQGEDTEAFF
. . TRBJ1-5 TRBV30 TGTGCCTGGAAACAGGGAAGCAATCAGCCCCAGCATTTT CAWKQGSNQPQHF
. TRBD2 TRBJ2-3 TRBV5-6 TGTGCCAGCAGGCTAGCGGGGAGAGGGACAGATACGCAGTATTTT CASRLAGRGTDTQYF
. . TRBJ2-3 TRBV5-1 TGCGCCAGCAGCCCCCTTTCGGGATCCGATACGCAGTATTTT CASSPLSGSDTQYF
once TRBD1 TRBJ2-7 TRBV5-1 TGCGCCAGCAGCTGGGGACAGGGGGGCGAGCAGTACTTC CASSWGQGGEQYF
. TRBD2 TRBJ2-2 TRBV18 TGTGCCAGCTCCCTAAGGGAGGGGAACACCGGGGAGCTGTTTTTT CASSLREGNTGELFF
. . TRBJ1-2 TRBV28 TGTGCCACCACAGACAGGCTTGGCTACACCTTC CATTDRLGYTF
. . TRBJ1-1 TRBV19 TGTGCCAGTAGATCGACGGGGTGGAACACTGAAGCTTTCTTT CASRSTGWNTEAFF